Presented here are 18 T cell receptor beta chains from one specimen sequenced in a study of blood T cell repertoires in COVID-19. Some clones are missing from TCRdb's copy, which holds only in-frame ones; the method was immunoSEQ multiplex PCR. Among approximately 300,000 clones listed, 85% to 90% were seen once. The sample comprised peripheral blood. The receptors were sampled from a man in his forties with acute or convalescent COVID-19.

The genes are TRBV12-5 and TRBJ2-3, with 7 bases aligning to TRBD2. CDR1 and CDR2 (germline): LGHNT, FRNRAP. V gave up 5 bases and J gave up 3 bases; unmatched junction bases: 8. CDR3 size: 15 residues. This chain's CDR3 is CASGPGRASTDTQYF. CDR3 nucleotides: TGTGCTAGTGGTCCAGGGAGGGCATCGACAGATACGCAGTATTTT.

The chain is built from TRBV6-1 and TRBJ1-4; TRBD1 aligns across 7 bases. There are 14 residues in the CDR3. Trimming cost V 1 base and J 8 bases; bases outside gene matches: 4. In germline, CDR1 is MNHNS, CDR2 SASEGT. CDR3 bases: TGTGCCAGCAGTGAAGTAGGGGGCTTAGAAAAACTGTTTTTT. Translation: CASSEVGGLEKLFF.

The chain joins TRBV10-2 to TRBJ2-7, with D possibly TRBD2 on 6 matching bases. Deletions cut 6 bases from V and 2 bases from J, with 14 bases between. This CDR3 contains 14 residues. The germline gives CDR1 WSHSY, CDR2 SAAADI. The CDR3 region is CASRAQRTTYEQYF. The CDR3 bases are TGCGCCAGCAGAGCACAGAGGACTACCTACGAGCAGTACTTC.

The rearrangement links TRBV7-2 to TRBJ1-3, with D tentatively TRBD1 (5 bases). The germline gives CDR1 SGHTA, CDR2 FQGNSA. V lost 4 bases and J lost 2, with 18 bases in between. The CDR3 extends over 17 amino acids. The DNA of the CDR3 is TGTGCCAGCAGCTCGCAATCGCCCAGGGCCGCTGGAAACACCATATATTTT. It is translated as CASSSQSPRAAGNTIYF.

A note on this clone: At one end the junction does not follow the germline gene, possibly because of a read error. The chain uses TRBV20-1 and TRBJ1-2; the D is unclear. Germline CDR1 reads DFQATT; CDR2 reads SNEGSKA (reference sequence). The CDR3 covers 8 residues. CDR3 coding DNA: TGCAGTGCTAGTCTGAGGGACTTC. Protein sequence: CSASLRDF.

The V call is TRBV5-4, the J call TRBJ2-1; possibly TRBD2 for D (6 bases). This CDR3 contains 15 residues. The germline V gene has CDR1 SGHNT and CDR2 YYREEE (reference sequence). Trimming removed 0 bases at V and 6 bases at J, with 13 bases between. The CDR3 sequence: CASSLVGGRVNEQFF. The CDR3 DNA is TGTGCCAGCAGCTTGGTCGGGGGAAGGGTCAATGAGCAGTTCTTC.

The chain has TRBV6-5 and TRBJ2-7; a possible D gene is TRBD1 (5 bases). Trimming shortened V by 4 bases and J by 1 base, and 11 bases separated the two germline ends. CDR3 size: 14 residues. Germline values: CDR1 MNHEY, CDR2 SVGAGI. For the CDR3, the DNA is TGTGCCAGCAGTTGCCCACCAGGGTCCTACGAGCAGTACTTC. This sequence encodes CASSCPPGSYEQYF.

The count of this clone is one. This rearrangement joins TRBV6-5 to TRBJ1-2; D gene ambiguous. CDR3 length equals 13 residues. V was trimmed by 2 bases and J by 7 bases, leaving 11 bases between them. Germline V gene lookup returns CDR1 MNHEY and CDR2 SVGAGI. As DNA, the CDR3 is TGTGCCAGCAGTTACCTAGGAGCAAGTGGCTACACCTTC. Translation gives CASSYLGASGYTF.

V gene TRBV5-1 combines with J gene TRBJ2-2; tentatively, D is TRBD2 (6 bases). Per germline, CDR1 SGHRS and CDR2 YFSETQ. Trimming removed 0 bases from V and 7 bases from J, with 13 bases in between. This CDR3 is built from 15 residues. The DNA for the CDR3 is TGCGCCAGCAGCTTGGGGACTAATCAGGGCGGGGAGCTGTTTTTT. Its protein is CASSLGTNQGGELFF.

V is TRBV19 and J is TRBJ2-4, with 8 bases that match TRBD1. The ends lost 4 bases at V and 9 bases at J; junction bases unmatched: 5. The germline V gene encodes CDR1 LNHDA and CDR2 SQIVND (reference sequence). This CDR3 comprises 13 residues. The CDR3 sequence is CASSTGGAIIQYF. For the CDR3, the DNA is TGTGCCAGTAGTACAGGGGGCGCGATCATTCAGTACTTC.

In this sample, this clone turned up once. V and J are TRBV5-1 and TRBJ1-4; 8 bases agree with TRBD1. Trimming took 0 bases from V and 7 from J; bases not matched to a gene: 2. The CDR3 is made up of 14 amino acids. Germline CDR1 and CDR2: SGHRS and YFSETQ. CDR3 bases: TGCGCCAGCAGCTTGGGGACAGGGAGTGAAAAACTGTTTTTT. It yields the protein CASSLGTGSEKLFF.

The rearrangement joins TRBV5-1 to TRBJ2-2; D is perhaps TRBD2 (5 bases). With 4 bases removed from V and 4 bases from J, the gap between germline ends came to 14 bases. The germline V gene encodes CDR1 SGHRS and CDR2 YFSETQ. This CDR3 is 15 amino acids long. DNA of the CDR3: TGCGCCAGCAGCATAACCGGCGAGGGCACCGGGGAGCTGTTTTTT. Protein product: CASSITGEGTGELFF. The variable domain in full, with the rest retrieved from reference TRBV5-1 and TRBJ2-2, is KAGVTQTPRYLIKTRGQQVTLSCSPISGHRSVSWYQQTPGQGLQFLFEYFSETQRNKGNFPGRFSGRQFSNSRSEMNVSTLELGDSALYLCASSITGEGTGELFFGEGSRLTVL.

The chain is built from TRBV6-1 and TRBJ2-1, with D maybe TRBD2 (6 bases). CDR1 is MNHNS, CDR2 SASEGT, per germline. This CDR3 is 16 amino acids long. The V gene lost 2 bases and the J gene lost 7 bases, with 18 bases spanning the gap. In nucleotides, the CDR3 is TGTGCCAGCAGTGAACCCGGACTACCCTCTCTGAATGAGCAGTTCTTC. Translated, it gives CASSEPGLPSLNEQFF.

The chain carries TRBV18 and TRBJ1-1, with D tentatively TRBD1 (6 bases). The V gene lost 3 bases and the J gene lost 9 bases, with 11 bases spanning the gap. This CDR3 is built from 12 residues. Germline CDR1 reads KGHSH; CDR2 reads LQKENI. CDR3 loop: CASSPLQGQAFF. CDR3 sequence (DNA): TGTGCCAGCTCACCTCTACAGGGCCAAGCTTTCTTT. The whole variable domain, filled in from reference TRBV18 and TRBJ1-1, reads NAGVMQNPRHLVRRRGQEARLRCSPMKGHSHVYWYRQLPEEGLKFMVYLQKENIIDESGMPKERFSAEFPKEGPSILRIQQVVRGDSAAYFCASSPLQGQAFFGQGTRLTVV.

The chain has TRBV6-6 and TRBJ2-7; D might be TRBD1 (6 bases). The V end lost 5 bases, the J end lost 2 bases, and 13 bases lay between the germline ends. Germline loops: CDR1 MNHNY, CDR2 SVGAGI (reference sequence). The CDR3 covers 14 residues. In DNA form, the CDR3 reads TGTGCCAGCAGTCGGACAGCTACTACCTACGAGCAGTACTTC. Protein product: CASSRTATTYEQYF.

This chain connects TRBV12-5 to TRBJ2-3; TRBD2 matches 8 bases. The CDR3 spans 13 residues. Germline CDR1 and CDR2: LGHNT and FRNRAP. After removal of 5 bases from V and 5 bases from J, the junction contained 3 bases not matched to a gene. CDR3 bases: TGTGCTAGTGGTCCGGGGGGGCAAGATACGCAGTATTTT. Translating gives CASGPGGQDTQYF.

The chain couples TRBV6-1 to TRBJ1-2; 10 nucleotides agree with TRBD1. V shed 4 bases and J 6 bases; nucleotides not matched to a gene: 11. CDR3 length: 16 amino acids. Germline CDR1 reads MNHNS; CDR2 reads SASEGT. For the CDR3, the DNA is TGTGCCAGCAGTGCCCGTGGGTTAGACAGGGGGCATGGCTACACCTTC. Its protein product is CASSARGLDRGHGYTF.

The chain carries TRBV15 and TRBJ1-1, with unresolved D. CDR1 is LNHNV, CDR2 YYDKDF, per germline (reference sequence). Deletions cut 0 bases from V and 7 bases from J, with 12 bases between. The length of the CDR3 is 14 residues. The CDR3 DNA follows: TGTGCCACCAGCAGAGACAGACTAATTATTGAAGCTTTCTTT. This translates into CATSRDRLIIEAFF.